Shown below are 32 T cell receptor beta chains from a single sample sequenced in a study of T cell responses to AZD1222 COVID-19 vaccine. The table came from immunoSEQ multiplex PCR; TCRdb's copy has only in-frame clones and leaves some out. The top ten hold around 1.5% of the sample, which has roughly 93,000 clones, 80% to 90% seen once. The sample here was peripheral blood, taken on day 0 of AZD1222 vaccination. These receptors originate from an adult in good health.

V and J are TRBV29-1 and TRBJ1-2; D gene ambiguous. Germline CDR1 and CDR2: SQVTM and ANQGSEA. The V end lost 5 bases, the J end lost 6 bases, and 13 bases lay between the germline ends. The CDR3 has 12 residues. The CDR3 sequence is CSVYEDRHGYTF. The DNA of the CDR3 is TGCAGCGTTTACGAGGATAGGCATGGCTACACCTTC.

CDR3 in amino acids: CATSDPGQGNQPQHF. In DNA, the CDR3 is TGTGCCACCAGTGACCCGGGACAGGGCAATCAGCCCCAGCATTTT. The chain has TRBV24-1 and TRBJ1-5, with TRBD1 matching 8 bases. The V segment lost 4 bases and the J segment 2 bases; nucleotides outside the gene matches: 3. Looked up from germline, CDR1 is KGHDR and CDR2 is SFDVKD. This CDR3 has 15 amino acids.

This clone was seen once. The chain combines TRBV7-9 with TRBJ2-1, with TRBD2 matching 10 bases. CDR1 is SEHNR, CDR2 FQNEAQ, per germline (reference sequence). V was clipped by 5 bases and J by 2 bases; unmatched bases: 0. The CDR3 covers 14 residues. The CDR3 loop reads CASSGTSAYNEQFF. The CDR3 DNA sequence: TGTGCCAGCAGCGGGACTAGCGCCTACAATGAGCAGTTCTTC.

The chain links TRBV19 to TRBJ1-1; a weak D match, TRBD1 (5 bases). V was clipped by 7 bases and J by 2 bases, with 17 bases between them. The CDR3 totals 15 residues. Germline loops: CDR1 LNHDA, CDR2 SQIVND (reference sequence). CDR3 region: CASIPSWGSNTEAFF. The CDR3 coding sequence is TGTGCCAGTATCCCCTCGTGGGGGTCCAACACTGAAGCTTTCTTT.

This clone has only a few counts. CDR3 coding DNA: TGTGCCAGCAGCTTACCCGGGAAGCCCTACGAGCAGTACTTC. It translates to CASSLPGKPYEQYF. V and J are TRBV7-2 and TRBJ2-7; D possibly corresponds to TRBD2 (5 bases). The CDR3 has 14 residues. Germline V gene sequence: CDR1 SGHTA, CDR2 FQGNSA. Trimming removed 2 bases from V and 2 bases from J, with 10 bases in between.

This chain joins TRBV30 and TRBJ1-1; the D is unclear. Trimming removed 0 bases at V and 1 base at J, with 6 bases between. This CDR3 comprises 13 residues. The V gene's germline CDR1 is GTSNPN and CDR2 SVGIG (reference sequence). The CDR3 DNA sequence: TGTGCCTGGAGTGTAATAGGGAACACTGAAGCTTTCTTT. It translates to CAWSVIGNTEAFF.

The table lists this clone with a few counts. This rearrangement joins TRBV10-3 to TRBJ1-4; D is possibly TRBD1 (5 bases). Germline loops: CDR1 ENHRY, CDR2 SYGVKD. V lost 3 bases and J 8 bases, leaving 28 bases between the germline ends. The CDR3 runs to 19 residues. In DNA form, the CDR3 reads TGTGCCATCAGTGATAGTCACCGGGACGGAATTTCTTCGGGAGAAAAACTGTTTTTT. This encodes CAISDSHRDGISSGEKLFF.

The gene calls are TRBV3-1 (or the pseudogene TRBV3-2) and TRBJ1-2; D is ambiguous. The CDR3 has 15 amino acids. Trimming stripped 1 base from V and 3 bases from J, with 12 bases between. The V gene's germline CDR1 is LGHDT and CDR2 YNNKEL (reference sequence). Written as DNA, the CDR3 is TGTGCCAGCAGCCAAGGGCCGTTTCCATACTATGGCTACACCTTC. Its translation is CASSQGPFPYYGYTF.

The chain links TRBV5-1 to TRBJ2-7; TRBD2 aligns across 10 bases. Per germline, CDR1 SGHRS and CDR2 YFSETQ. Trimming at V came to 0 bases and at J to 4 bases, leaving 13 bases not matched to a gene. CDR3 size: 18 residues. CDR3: CASSLVPSGGQPGYEQYF. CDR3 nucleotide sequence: TGCGCCAGCAGCTTGGTCCCTAGCGGGGGCCAACCCGGTTACGAGCAGTACTTC. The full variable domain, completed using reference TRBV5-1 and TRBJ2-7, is KAGVTQTPRYLIKTRGQQVTLSCSPISGHRSVSWYQQTPGQGLQFLFEYFSETQRNKGNFPGRFSGRQFSNSRSEMNVSTLELGDSALYLCASSLVPSGGQPGYEQYFGPGTRLTVT.

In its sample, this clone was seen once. In DNA, the CDR3 is TGTGCCAGCAGTCCAGCATCTGGAAACACCATATATTTT. Translated, it gives CASSPASGNTIYF. The chain uses TRBV6-5 and TRBJ1-3; D is unclear. The length of the CDR3 is 13 residues. CDR1 MNHEY and CDR2 SVGAGI come from the germline V gene. Trimming removed 5 bases from V and 1 base from J, with 6 bases in between.

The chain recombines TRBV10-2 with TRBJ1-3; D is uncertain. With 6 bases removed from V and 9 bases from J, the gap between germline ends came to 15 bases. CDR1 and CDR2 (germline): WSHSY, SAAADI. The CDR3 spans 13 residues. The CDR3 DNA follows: TGCGCCAGCAGCTCGGCGGCACCATCCACCATATATTTT. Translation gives CASSSAAPSTIYF.

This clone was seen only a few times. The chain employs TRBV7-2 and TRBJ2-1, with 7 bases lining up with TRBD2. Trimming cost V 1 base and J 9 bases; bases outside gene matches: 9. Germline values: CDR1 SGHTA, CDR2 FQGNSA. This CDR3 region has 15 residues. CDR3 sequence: CASSLVVGGMAEQFF. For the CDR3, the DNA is TGTGCCAGCAGCTTAGTAGTGGGGGGGATGGCTGAGCAGTTCTTC.

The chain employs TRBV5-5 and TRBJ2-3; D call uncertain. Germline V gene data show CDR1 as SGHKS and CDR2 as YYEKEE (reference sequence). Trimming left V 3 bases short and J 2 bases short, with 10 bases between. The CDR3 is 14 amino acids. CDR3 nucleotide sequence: TGTGCCAGCAGCTCAACAGCGCTCACAGATACGCAGTATTTT. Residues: CASSSTALTDTQYF.

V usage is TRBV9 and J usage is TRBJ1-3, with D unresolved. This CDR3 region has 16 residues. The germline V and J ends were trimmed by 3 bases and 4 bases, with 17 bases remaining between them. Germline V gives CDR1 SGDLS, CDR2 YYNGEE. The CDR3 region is CASSGGGREAGNTIYF. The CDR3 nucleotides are TGTGCCAGCAGCGGTGGAGGTAGGGAAGCAGGAAACACCATATATTTT.

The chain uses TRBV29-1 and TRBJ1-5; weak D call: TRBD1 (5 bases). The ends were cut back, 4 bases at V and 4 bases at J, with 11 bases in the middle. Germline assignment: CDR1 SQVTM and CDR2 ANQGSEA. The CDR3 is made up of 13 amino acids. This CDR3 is CSVGYRPNQPQHF. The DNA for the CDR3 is TGCAGCGTTGGATACAGGCCTAATCAGCCCCAGCATTTT. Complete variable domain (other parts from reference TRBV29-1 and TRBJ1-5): SAVISQKPSRDICQRGTSLTIQCQVDSQVTMMFWYRQQPGQSLTLIATANQGSEATYESGFVIDKFPISRPNLTFSTLTVSNMSPEDSSIYLCSVGYRPNQPQHFGDGTRLSIL.

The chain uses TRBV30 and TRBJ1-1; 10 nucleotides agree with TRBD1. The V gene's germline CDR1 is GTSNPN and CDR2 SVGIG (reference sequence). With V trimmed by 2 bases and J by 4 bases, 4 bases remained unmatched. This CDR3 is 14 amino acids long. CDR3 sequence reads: CAWSRTGGSTEAFF. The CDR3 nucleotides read TGTGCCTGGAGTCGGACAGGGGGATCCACTGAAGCTTTCTTT. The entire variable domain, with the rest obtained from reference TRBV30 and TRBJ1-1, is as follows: SQTIHQWPATLVQPVGSPLSLECTVEGTSNPNLYWYRQAAGRGLQLLFYSVGIGQISSEVPQNLSASRPQDRQFILSSKKLLLSDSGFYLCAWSRTGGSTEAFFGQGTRLTVV.

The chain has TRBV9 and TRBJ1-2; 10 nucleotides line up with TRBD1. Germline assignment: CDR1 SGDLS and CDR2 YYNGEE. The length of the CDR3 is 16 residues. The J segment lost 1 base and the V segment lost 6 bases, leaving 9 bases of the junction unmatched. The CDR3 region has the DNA TGTGCCAGCACCCGACAGGGGGCCCTCGTTAACTATGGCTACACCTTC. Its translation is CASTRQGALVNYGYTF.

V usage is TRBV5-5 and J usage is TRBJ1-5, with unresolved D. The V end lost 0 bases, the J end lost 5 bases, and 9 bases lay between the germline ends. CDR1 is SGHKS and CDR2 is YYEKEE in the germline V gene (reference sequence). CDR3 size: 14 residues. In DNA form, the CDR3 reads TGTGCCAGCAGCTTGGTGCGAGATCATCAGCCCCAGCATTTT. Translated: CASSLVRDHQPQHF.

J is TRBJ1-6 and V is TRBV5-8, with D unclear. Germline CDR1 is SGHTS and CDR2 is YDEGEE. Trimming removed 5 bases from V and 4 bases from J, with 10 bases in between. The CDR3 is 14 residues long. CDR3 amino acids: CASRPLGYNSPLHF. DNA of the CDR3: TGTGCCAGCAGACCTCTAGGTTATAATTCACCCCTCCACTTT.

The CDR3 loop is CASSAVGVSNYGYTF. The CDR3 DNA follows: TGTGCCAGCAGCGCCGTGGGAGTCTCTAACTATGGCTACACCTTC. The V gene is TRBV9, the J gene TRBJ1-2; D gene ambiguous. Trimming pared 3 bases from V and 0 bases from J, leaving 12 bases between. CDR1 is SGDLS and CDR2 is YYNGEE in the germline V gene. The length of the CDR3 is 15 residues. Full variable domain (outside the CDR3, taken from reference TRBV9 and TRBJ1-2): DSGVTQTPKHLITATGQRVTLRCSPRSGDLSVYWYQQSLDQGLQFLIQYYNGEERAKGNILERFSAQQFPDLHSELNLSSLELGDSALYFCASSAVGVSNYGYTFGSGTRLTVV.

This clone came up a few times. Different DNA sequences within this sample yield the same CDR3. Here the CDR3 reads CASSLTGQEGYGYTF. CDR3 nucleotide sequence: TGCGCCAGCAGCTTAACCGGACAGGAGGGGTATGGCTACACCTTC. J is TRBJ1-2 and V is TRBV5-1, with 7 positions matching TRBD1. The CDR3 consists of 15 residues. Trimming removed 2 bases from V and 5 bases from J; junction bases left unmatched: 9. Germline-derived CDR1 and CDR2 are SGHRS and YFSETQ.

The CDR3 nucleotides are TGTGCCAGCAGCTTAGATTTCGCCAGTGTCTCCTACGAGCAGTACTTC. Translation gives CASSLDFASVSYEQYF. The chain joins TRBV7-2 to TRBJ2-7; D not resolved. CDR1 and CDR2 (germline): SGHTA, FQGNSA. V lost 1 base, J lost 0 bases, and 13 bases lay in between. The CDR3 runs 16 residues.

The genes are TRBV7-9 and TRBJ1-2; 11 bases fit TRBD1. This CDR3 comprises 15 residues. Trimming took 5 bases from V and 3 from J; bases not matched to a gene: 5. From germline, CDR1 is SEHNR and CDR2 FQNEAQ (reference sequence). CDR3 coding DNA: TGTGCCAGCAGCGCTGGACAGGGGGCCTACTATGGCTACACCTTC. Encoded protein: CASSAGQGAYYGYTF.

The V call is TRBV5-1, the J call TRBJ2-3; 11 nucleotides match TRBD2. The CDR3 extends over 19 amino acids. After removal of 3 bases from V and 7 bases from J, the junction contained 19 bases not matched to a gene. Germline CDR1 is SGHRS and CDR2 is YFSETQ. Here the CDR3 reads CASSWIAGGQPFPPNTQYF. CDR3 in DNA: TGCGCCAGCAGCTGGATAGCGGGGGGGCAGCCGTTCCCCCCTAATACGCAGTATTTT. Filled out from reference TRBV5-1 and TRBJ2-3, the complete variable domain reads KAGVTQTPRYLIKTRGQQVTLSCSPISGHRSVSWYQQTPGQGLQFLFEYFSETQRNKGNFPGRFSGRQFSNSRSEMNVSTLELGDSALYLCASSWIAGGQPFPPNTQYFGPGTRLTVL.

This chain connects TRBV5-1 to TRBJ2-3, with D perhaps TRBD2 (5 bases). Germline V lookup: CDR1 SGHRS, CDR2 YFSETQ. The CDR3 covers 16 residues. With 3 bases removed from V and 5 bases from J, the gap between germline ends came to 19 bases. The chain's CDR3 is CASSWTGSDLRDTQYF. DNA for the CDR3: TGCGCCAGCAGCTGGACGGGGAGTGATTTGAGAGATACGCAGTATTTT.

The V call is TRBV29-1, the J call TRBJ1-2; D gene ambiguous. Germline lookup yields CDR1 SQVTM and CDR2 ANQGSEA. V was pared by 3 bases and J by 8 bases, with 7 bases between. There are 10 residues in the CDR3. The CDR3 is CSVELEGYTF. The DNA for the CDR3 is TGCAGCGTTGAGCTAGAGGGCTACACCTTC.

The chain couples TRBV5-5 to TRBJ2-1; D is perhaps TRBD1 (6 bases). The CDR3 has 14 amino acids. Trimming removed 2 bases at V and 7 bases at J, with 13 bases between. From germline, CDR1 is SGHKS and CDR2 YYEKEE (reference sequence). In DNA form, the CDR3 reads TGTGCCAGCAGCTTACCAGGGGCAGGAAATGAGCAGTTCTTC. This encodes CASSLPGAGNEQFF.

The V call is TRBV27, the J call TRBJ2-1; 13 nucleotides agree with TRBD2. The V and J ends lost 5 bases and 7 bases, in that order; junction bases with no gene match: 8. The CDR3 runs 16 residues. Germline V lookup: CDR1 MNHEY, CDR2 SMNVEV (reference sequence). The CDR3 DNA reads TGTGCCAGCAGTCCGTCCGGGACTAGCGGGGTGAATGAGCAGTTCTTC. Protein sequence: CASSPSGTSGVNEQFF.

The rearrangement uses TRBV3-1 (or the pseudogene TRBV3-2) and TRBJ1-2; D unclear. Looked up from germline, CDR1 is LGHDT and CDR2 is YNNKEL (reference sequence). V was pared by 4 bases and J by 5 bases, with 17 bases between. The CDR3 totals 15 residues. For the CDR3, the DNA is TGTGCCAGCAGCCCCCCCCATGTCTGGTGGTATGGCTACACCTTC. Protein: CASSPPHVWWYGYTF.

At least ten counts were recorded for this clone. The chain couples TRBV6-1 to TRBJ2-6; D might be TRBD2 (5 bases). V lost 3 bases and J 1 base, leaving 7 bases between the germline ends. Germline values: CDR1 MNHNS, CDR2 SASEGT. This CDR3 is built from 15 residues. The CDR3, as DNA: TGTGCCAGCAGTGAGAGGGTATCTGGGGCCAACGTCCTGACTTTC. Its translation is CASSERVSGANVLTF.

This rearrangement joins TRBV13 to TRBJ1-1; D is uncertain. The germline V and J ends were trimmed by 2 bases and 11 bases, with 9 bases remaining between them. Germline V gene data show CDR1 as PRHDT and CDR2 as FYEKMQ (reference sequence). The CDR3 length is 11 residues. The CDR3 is CASSLRSTAFF. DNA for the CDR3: TGTGCCAGCAGCTTAAGGTCCACGGCTTTCTTT.

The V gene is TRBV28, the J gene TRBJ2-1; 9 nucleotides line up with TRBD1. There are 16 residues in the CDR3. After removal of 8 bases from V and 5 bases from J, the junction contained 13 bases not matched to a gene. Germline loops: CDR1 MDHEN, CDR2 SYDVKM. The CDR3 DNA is TGTGCCAGCTGGACCGGGACAGGGAATCTAGACAATGAGCAGTTCTTC. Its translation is CASWTGTGNLDNEQFF.